The present T cell receptor beta chain was sequenced within a study of metastatic and nonmetastatic thyroid tumors. Study overall: A comparison of repertoires was made across blood and tumor or nodule tissue from malignant and benign thyroid patients.

In the case of this clone: The target antigen is unknown. The junction departs from the called germline gene at one end, perhaps through a read error.

There were no patients who had received any treatment before thyroid surgery. Whole-study findings and limits: When malignant thyroid tumors were compared with benign nodules, TCR beta diversity was reportedly significantly higher in the malignant tumors. This held in both blood and tumor samples.

The CDR3 has 16 residues. Germline CDR1 reads MNHNS; CDR2 reads SASEGT. TCRdb re-clonotyped the PCR reads through MiXCR. The sample records approximately 74,000 clones, 11% to 15% being singletons. The sequence was obtained from a male donor with papillary thyroid cancer or a benign thyroid nodule (not recorded which). Some clones in this sample may be carry-over from other donors' samples. The chain couples TRBV6-1 to TRBJ2-3, with D possibly TRBD1 on 7 matching bases. Sample: blood. CDR3 DNA: TGTGCCAGCATGAGGTCTCCGGGGGACAGCACATATACGCAGTATTTT. Translating gives CASMRSPGDSTYTQYF.